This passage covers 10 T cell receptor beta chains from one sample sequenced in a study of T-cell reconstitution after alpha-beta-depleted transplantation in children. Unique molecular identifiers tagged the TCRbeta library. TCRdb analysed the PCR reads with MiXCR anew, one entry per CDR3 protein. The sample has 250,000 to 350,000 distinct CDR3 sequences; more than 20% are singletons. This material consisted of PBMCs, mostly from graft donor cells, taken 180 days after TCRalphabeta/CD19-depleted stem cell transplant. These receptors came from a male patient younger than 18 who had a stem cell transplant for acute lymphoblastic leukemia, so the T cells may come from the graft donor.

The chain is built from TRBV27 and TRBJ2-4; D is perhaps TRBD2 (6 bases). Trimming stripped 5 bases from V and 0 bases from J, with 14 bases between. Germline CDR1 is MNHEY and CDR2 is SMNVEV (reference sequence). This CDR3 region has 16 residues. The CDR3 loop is CASSEFPGVAKNIQYF. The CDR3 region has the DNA TGTGCCAGCAGTGAATTTCCGGGGGTAGCCAAAAACATTCAGTACTTC.

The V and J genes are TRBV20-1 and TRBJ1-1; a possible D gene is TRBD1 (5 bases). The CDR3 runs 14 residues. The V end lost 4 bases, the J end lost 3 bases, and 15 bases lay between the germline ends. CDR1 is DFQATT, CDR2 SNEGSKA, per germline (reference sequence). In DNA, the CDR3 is TGCAGTGCTACCAAGTTCACAGGAGACACTGAAGCTTTCTTT. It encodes CSATKFTGDTEAFF.

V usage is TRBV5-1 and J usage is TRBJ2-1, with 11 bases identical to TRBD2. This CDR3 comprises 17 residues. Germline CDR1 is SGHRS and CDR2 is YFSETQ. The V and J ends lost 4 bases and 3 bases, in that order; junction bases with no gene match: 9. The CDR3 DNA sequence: TGCGCCAGCAGCAGATCTAGCGGGAGGACCAACTACAATGAGCAGTTCTTC. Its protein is CASSRSSGRTNYNEQFF. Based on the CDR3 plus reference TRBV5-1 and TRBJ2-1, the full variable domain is KAGVTQTPRYLIKTRGQQVTLSCSPISGHRSVSWYQQTPGQGLQFLFEYFSETQRNKGNFPGRFSGRQFSNSRSEMNVSTLELGDSALYLCASSRSSGRTNYNEQFFGPGTRLTVL.

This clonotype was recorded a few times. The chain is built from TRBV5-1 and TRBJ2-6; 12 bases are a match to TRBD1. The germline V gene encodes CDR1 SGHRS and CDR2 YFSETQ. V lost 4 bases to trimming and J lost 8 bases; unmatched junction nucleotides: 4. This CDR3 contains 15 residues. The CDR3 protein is CASSPGDRGPNVLTF. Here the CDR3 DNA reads TGCGCCAGCAGCCCGGGGGACAGGGGGCCCAACGTCCTGACTTTC.

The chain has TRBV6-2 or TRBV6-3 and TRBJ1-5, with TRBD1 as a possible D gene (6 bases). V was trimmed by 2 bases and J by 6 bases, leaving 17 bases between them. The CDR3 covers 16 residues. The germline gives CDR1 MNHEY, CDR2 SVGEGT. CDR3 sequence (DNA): TGTGCCAGCAGTTACCCCACGCACCAGGGGCGTCAGCCCCAGCATTTT. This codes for CASSYPTHQGRQPQHF.

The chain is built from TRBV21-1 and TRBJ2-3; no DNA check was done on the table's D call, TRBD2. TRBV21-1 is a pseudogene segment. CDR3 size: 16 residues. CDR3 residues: CASSKKEGPSTDTQYF. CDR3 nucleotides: TGTGCCAGCAGCAAAAAAGAGGGACCCAGCACAGATACGCAGTATTTT.

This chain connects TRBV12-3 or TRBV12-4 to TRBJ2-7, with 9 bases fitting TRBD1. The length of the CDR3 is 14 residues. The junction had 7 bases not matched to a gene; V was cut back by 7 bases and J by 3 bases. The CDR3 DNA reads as TGTGCCAGCACCCCCACAGGGGGCAGCTACGAGCAGTACTTC. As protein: CASTPTGGSYEQYF.

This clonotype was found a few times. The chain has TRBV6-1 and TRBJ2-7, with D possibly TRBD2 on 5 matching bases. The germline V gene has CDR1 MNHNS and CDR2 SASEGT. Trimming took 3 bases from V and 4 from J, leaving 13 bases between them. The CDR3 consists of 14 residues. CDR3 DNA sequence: TGTGCCAGCAGTGACACCCGGGATTCTTACGAGCAGTACTTC. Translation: CASSDTRDSYEQYF.

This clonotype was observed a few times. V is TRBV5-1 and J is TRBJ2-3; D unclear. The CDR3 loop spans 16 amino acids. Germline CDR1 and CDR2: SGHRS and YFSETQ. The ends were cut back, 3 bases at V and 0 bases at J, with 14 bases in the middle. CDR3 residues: CASSSDFPTSTDTQYF. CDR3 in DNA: TGCGCCAGCAGCTCCGACTTTCCGACTAGCACAGATACGCAGTATTTT.

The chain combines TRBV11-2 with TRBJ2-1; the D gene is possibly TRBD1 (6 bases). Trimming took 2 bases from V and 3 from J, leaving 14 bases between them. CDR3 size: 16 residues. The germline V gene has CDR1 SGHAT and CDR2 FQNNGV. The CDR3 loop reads CASSLLTGRLYNEQFF. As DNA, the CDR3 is TGTGCCAGCAGCTTACTTACAGGGCGCCTCTACAATGAGCAGTTCTTC.